Detailed here is one T cell receptor (beta chain). Its matching antigen is unknown. These data belong to a study of beta chain features in type 1 diabetes. The overall study: Healthy donors and patients had similar age, gender and cell yields. Broader study findings: A moderate, significant TCRB CDR3 shortening appeared in type 1 diabetes across four CD4+ subsets.

Expressed TCRB transcripts were sequenced after all isolated RNA was converted to cDNA. Each sample of naive, central memory or regulatory T cells had, on average, around 4 million reads. Some clones are missing from TCRdb's copy, which holds only in-frame ones; the method was immunoSEQ multiplex PCR. Among 35,000 to 45,000 clones listed, over 50% were seen once. Donors underwent one heparinised blood draw, about 110 mL on average. All of the sorted populations showed purity greater than 98%. The CDR3 covers 15 residues. Deletions cut 1 base from V and 2 bases from J, with 10 bases between. CDR1 SGHRS and CDR2 YFSETQ come from the germline V gene.

The receptor comes from a man aged 25 to 40 with type 1 diabetes. Some clones in this sample may be carry-over from other donors' samples. This chain uses TRBV5-1 with TRBJ2-1; TRBD1 might be the D (6 bases). The sample was Tregs from blood. CDR3 sequence reads: CASSLKRGTYNEQFF. The CDR3, as DNA: TGCGCCAGCAGCTTGAAGAGGGGGACCTACAATGAGCAGTTCTTC.